The following is a T cell receptor beta chain sequence with its context. In the authors' methods: Amplified reference gene primers provided the basis for estimating nucleated cell counts. Profiled with immunoSEQ multiplex PCR; TCRdb holds only in-frame clones, not every one. V and J calls and clone size are copied from that table; D and trimming were computed from the DNA. The sample shows around 340,000 clones, roughly 90% of them seen only once. These data come from a study of blood T cell repertoires in COVID-19. Whole-study context: Sample material is recorded as cDNA or gDNA derived from T cells, B-cell-depleted T cells, or PBMCs.

Looked up from germline, CDR1 is SGHRS and CDR2 is YFSETQ. J was trimmed by 5 bases and V by 3 bases; bases with no gene match: 5. The CDR3 consists of 14 residues. The sequence derives from a woman aged 25 to 39 who had been exposed to COVID-19. The chain carries TRBV5-1 and TRBJ2-1; TRBD1 matches at 7 bases. Sequenced input: PBMCs or T cells enriched from blood (not recorded which). CDR3 sequence: CASSWTGTDNEQFF. CDR3 in DNA: TGCGCCAGCAGCTGGACCGGGACAGACAATGAGCAGTTCTTC.